This TCR beta chain is drawn from a study of Ad26.COV2.S vaccination and SARS-CoV-2 variants. Treatment meaning: 15 to 20 received Ad26.COV2.S at low or high dose, single or two shots; about 5 received placebo; per-sample allocation not given. After the first vaccine or placebo injection, samples were drawn on day 63. Measured with immunoSEQ multiplex PCR; TCRdb has only the in-frame clones, and not every one. This sample has some 350,000 clones, with about 85% found just once. The germline V gene encodes CDR1 SGHDN and CDR2 FVKESK. Between the trimmed V and J ends, which lost 4 bases and 2 bases, there was a span of 15 bases. The CDR3 covers 16 residues.

The TCR sequence derives from a person aged 18-60 years who received the Ad26.COV2.S COVID-19 vaccine or a placebo. This rearrangement joins TRBV14 to TRBJ2-1, with D perhaps matching TRBD2 (6 bases). The material was peripheral blood, obtained in a trial of Ad26.COV2.S vaccine versus placebo. This chain's CDR3 is CASSRHRDSTYNEQFF. CDR3 nucleotides: TGTGCCAGCAGCCGGCACCGGGACTCCACCTACAATGAGCAGTTCTTC.